One and the same sample provided the 13 T cell receptor beta chains below, sequenced in a study of T cell responses to AZD1222 COVID-19 vaccine. Method: immunoSEQ multiplex PCR; TCRdb's copy keeps in-frame clones and lacks some. The sample has more than 110,000 clones; approximately 85% are singletons. The sequences come from peripheral blood, collected on day 0 of AZD1222 vaccination. These receptors originate from an adult in good health.

V is TRBV3-1 (or the pseudogene TRBV3-2) and J is TRBJ2-5; 13 bases match TRBD2. CDR1 is LGHDT, CDR2 YNNKEL, per germline (reference sequence). J was trimmed by 8 bases and V by 5 bases; bases with no gene match: 8. The CDR3 length is 15 residues. Here the CDR3 DNA reads TGTGCCAGCAGCGACGGGACTAGCGGGGTTGGAACCCAGTACTTC. Translated: CASSDGTSGVGTQYF.

V and J are TRBV11-3 and TRBJ2-5; D unresolved. The CDR3 has 14 amino acids. V was pared by 3 bases and J by 0 bases, with 8 bases between. CDR1 SGHNT and CDR2 YENEEA come from the germline V gene. The CDR3 is CASSFSSHQETQYF. The CDR3 coding sequence is TGTGCCAGCAGCTTCTCTTCGCACCAAGAGACCCAGTACTTC.

J is TRBJ1-1 and V is TRBV6-5, with D maybe TRBD1 (5 bases). The germline gives CDR1 MNHEY, CDR2 SVGAGI. V dropped 6 bases and J dropped 4 bases, with 12 bases sitting between them. The CDR3 runs 13 residues. The CDR3 spells CASRRAGITEAFF. DNA of the CDR3: TGTGCCAGCAGACGTGCAGGGATCACTGAAGCTTTCTTT.

J is TRBJ1-5 and V is TRBV19; 7 bases line up with TRBD1. J was trimmed by 7 bases and V by 7 bases; bases with no gene match: 13. CDR1 is LNHDA, CDR2 SQIVND, per germline (reference sequence). The CDR3 is 15 residues long. CDR3: CASMPLVQGDQPQHF. CDR3 DNA: TGTGCCAGTATGCCCTTGGTGCAGGGGGACCAGCCCCAGCATTTT.

The chain links TRBV6-5 to TRBJ2-1, with TRBD1 matching 7 bases. The length of the CDR3 is 15 residues. J lost 7 bases, V lost 11 bases, and 17 bases had no gene match. The germline V gene encodes CDR1 MNHEY and CDR2 SVGAGI. The CDR3 DNA follows: TGTGCCCTCCGACCTGGGACAGAGGGCGGAAATGAGCAGTTCTTC. Residues: CALRPGTEGGNEQFF.

V is TRBV3-1 (or the pseudogene TRBV3-2) and J is TRBJ1-4; 11 nucleotides line up with TRBD1. Looked up from germline, CDR1 is LGHDT and CDR2 is YNNKEL (reference sequence). The CDR3 consists of 19 residues. V gave up 4 bases and J gave up 8 bases; unmatched junction bases: 18. The CDR3 coding sequence is TGTGCCAGCAGCCTAGGGGAGGACAGGGGGCGGGCCAGGGGCGAAAAACTGTTTTTT. As protein: CASSLGEDRGRARGEKLFF.

The chain carries TRBV11-2 and TRBJ1-2; no definite D call. Per germline, CDR1 SGHAT and CDR2 FQNNGV. Trimming took 4 bases from V and 5 from J, leaving 20 bases between them. This CDR3 is built from 16 residues. CDR3 sequence: CASSSTSLQPTYGYTF. DNA of the CDR3: TGTGCCAGCAGCTCCACCTCCTTACAGCCTACTTATGGCTACACCTTC. Using reference TRBV11-2 and TRBJ1-2 for the parts outside the CDR3, the full variable domain is EAGVAQSPRYKIIEKRQSVAFWCNPISGHATLYWYQQILGQGPKLLIQFQNNGVVDDSQLPKDRFSAERLKGVDSTLKIQPAKLEDSAVYLCASSSTSLQPTYGYTFGSGTRLTVV.

The chain uses TRBV11-2 and TRBJ1-6; D is unresolved. In germline, CDR1 is SGHAT, CDR2 FQNNGV. The V and J ends lost 0 bases and 10 bases respectively, with 13 bases between them. This CDR3 has 15 residues. The CDR3 DNA reads TGTGCCAGCAGCTTAGAGTGGCTCGTCGGGTCACCCCTCCACTTT. Amino acids: CASSLEWLVGSPLHF.

The chain has TRBV29-1 and TRBJ2-1; 9 bases line up with TRBD2. Germline V lookup: CDR1 SQVTM, CDR2 ANQGSEA. The CDR3 length is 13 residues. The V segment lost 5 bases and the J segment 5 bases; nucleotides outside the gene matches: 4. CDR3: CSVQRGVNNEQFF. In nucleotides, the CDR3 is TGCAGCGTTCAGCGGGGGGTTAACAATGAGCAGTTCTTC.

This clone was detected only once. The CDR3: CASSFGASTGAQHF. In DNA form, the CDR3 reads TGTGCCAGCAGTTTTGGAGCTAGTACAGGAGCCCAGCATTTT. This chain connects TRBV28 to TRBJ1-5; D is possibly TRBD1 (5 bases). V lost 3 bases to trimming and J lost 11 bases, with 17 bases between them. The CDR3 totals 14 residues. The germline CDR1 and CDR2 sequences are MDHEN and SYDVKM. The whole variable domain, filled in from reference TRBV28 and TRBJ1-5, reads DVKVTQSSRYLVKRTGEKVFLECVQDMDHENMFWYRQDPGLGLRLIYFSYDVKMKEKGDIPEGYSVSREKKERFSLILESASTNQTSMYLCASSFGASTGAQHFGDGTRLSIL.

This clone showed up just a few times. The chain is built from TRBV3-1 (or the pseudogene TRBV3-2) and TRBJ2-3, with 10 bases fitting TRBD2. The CDR3 runs to 17 residues. J gave up 6 bases and V 4 bases, and 13 bases lay outside the gene matches. CDR1 is LGHDT, CDR2 YNNKEL, per germline (reference sequence). The CDR3 bases are TGTGCCAGCAGCCTCCTCGAGCGGGGGGGCCTCCGGGATACGCAGTATTTT. Its translation: CASSLLERGGLRDTQYF.

The chain couples TRBV7-8 to TRBJ1-5, with a possible D match to TRBD1 (5 bases). V was trimmed by 3 bases and J by 1 base, leaving 7 bases between them. From germline, CDR1 is SGHVS and CDR2 FQNEAQ. This CDR3 comprises 14 residues. CDR3 sequence (DNA): TGTGCCAGCAGCTTCTCAGGGAGCAATCAGCCCCAGCATTTT. As protein: CASSFSGSNQPQHF.

This sequence joins TRBV5-1 and TRBJ1-5, with a weak D call TRBD1 (5 bases). V shed 1 base and J shed 4 bases, with 12 bases lying between them. The germline gives CDR1 SGHRS, CDR2 YFSETQ. This CDR3 has 15 residues. The CDR3 here is CASSLRGAGNQPQHF. The CDR3 DNA follows: TGCGCCAGCAGCTTGAGAGGGGCAGGAAATCAGCCCCAGCATTTT.